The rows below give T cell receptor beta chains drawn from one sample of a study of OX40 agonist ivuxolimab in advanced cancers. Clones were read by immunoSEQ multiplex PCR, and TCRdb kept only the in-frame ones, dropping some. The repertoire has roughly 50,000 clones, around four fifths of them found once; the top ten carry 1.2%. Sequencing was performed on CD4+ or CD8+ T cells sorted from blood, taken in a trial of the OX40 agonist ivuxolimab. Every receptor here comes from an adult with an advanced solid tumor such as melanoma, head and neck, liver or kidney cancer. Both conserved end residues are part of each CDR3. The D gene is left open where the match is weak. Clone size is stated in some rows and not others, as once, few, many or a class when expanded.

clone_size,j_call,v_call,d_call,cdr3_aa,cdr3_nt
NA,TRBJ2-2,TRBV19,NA,CASSIDPRGTGELFF,TGTGCCAGTAGTATAGATCCTAGAGGGACCGGGGAGCTGTTTTTT
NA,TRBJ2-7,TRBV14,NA,CASSQGLVAEQYF,TGTGCCAGCAGCCAAGGGCTAGTCGCCGAGCAGTACTTC
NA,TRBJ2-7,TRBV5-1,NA,CASSEGEYEQYF,TGCGCCAGCAGCGAAGGGGAGTACGAGCAGTACTTC
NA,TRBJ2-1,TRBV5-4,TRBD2,CASSLGLANNEQFF,TGTGCCAGCAGCTTGGGACTAGCTAACAATGAGCAGTTCTTC
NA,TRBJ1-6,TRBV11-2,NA,CASSLGPSDSPLHF,TGTGCCAGCAGCTTAGGCCCCAGCGATTCACCCCTCCACTTT
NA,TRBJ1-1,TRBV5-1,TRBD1,CASTRGQGETEAFF,TGCGCCAGCACCAGGGGACAGGGAGAGACTGAAGCTTTCTTT
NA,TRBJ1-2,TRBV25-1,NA,CASSEPGRGYGYTF,TGTGCCAGCAGTGAACCCGGCAGGGGCTATGGCTACACCTTC
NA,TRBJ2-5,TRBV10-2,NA,CASSDTEISETQYF,TGCGCCAGCAGTGATACAGAAATATCGGAGACCCAGTACTTC
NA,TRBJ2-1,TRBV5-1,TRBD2,CASSLVGPGGSGVEQFF,TGCGCCAGCAGCTTGGTAGGGCCCGGCGGGAGCGGAGTCGAGCAGTTCTTC
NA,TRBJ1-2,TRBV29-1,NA,CSVEVGNWGYTF,TGCAGCGTTGAAGTGGGTAACTGGGGCTACACCTTC
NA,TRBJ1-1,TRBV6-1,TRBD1,CASSVGGTGLMNTEAFF,TGTGCCAGCAGTGTTGGGGGGACAGGCCTAATGAACACTGAAGCTTTCTTT
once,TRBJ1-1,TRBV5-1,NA,CASSLAIGSQNTEAFF,TGCGCCAGCAGCTTGGCCATCGGCTCCCAGAACACTGAAGCTTTCTTT
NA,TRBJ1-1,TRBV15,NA,CATSRDHGGYEAFF,TGTGCCACCAGCAGAGATCACGGAGGGTATGAAGCTTTCTTT
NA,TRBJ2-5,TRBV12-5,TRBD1,CASGWGQGDETQYF,TGTGCTAGTGGTTGGGGACAGGGGGACGAGACCCAGTACTTC
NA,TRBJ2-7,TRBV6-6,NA,CASSRPSSYEQYF,TGTGCCAGCTCCCGACCAAGCTCCTACGAGCAGTACTTC
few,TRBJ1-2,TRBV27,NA,CASSFRQPSSNYGYTF,TGTGCCAGCAGTTTCCGGCAGCCTTCTTCGAACTATGGCTACACCTTC
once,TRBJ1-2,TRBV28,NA,CASSPRDVVNYGYTF,TGTGCCAGCAGCCCTCGGGACGTCGTTAACTATGGCTACACCTTC
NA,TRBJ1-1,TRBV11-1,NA,CASSSSQGLTEAFF,TGTGCCAGCAGCTCCTCCCAGGGATTGACTGAAGCTTTCTTT
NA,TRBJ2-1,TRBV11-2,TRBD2,CASSLVPSGSGYEQFF,TGTGCCAGCAGCTTAGTGCCTAGCGGGAGTGGGTATGAGCAGTTCTTC
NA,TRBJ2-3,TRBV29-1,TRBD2,CSVAGTSGSLGTDTQYF,TGCAGCGTAGCCGGGACTAGCGGGTCTCTAGGCACAGATACGCAGTATTTT
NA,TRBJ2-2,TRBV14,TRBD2,CASSLGLALDTGELFF,TGTGCCAGCAGCCTTGGACTAGCTCTGGACACCGGGGAGCTGTTTTTT
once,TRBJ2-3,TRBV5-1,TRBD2,CASSPPGAGEKNTQYF,TGCGCCAGCAGCCCCCCTGGGGCGGGAGAAAAAAATACGCAGTATTTT
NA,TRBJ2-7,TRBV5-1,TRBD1,CASSLLGQGIYEQYF,TGCGCCAGCAGCTTGTTAGGACAGGGTATCTACGAGCAGTACTTC
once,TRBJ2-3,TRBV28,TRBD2,CASSSTSGRTDTQYF,TGTGCCAGCAGCTCGACTAGCGGTCGCACAGATACGCAGTATTTT
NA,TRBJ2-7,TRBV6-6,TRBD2,CASSPLGRTSGYEQYF,TGTGCCAGCAGTCCACTTGGTCGGACTAGCGGCTACGAGCAGTACTTC
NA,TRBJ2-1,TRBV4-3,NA,CASSQDRIYNEQFF,TGCGCCAGCAGCCAAGATCGTATCTACAATGAGCAGTTCTTC
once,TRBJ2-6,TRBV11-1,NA,CASSLVRSGANVLTF,TGTGCCAGCAGCTTAGTACGCTCTGGGGCCAACGTCCTGACTTTC
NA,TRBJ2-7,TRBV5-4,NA,CASSLWSGLGEQYF,TGTGCCAGCAGCTTGTGGTCAGGGTTGGGCGAGCAGTACTTC
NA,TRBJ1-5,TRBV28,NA,CASRELDNQPQHF,TGTGCCAGCCGGGAGTTGGACAATCAGCCCCAGCATTTT
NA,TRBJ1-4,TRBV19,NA,CASSIGRATNEKLFF,TGTGCCAGTAGTATAGGACGGGCAACTAATGAAAAACTGTTTTTT
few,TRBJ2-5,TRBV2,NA,CASSGEETQYF,TGTGCCAGCAGTGGGGAAGAGACCCAGTACTTC